The 20 T cell receptor beta chains listed next were all sequenced from one sample in a study of identical twins. TCRdb recomputed calls from the 5' RACE reads with MiXCR, one row per CDR3 protein. The sample carries 1.5 million to 2 million distinct CDR3 sequences, under 35% recorded once. Sequenced material: cord blood. Receptors originate from a newborn girl in good health.

This clonotype was picked up a small number of times. The rearrangement uses TRBV9 and TRBJ2-4; D is possibly TRBD2 (6 bases). The CDR3 is 15 residues long. CDR1 is SGDLS, CDR2 YYNGEE, per germline. V lost 0 bases and J lost 3, with 10 bases in between. The DNA of the CDR3 is TGTGCCAGCAGCGTAGGGGGGGTGGTCAAAAACATTCAGTACTTC. This gives the protein CASSVGGVVKNIQYF.

Concerning this clonotype: A junction boundary mismatches the germline segment, possibly from a read error. The rearrangement uses TRBV6-6 and TRBJ1-4; D not certain. This CDR3 spans 14 amino acids. Germline lookup yields CDR1 MNHNY and CDR2 SVGAGI (reference sequence). The DNA for the CDR3 is TGTGCCAGCAGGTCGATTACAACTAATGAAAAACCGTTTTTT. This encodes CASRSITTNEKPFF.

This clonotype was seen only once. The chain recombines TRBV6-5 with TRBJ1-2, with a tentative D call TRBD1 (5 bases). V lost 4 bases, J lost 5 bases, and 20 bases lay in between. CDR1 MNHEY and CDR2 SVGAGI come from the germline V gene. CDR3 length: 16 residues. Here the CDR3 reads CASSWGRGRDLYGYTF. DNA for the CDR3: TGTGCCAGCAGTTGGGGACGCGGCAGGGATTTATATGGCTACACCTTC.

In its sample, this clonotype was seen many times. This rearrangement joins TRBV5-1 to TRBJ2-7; tentative D call: TRBD1 (6 bases). Germline CDR1 and CDR2: SGHRS and YFSETQ. The CDR3 spans 16 residues. V was pared by 0 bases and J by 1 base, with 14 bases between. The CDR3: CASSLGTGTISYEQYF. In DNA form, the CDR3 reads TGCGCCAGCAGCTTGGGCACCGGGACAATTTCCTACGAGCAGTACTTC.

This chain links TRBV3-1 with TRBJ2-7, with 10 nucleotides matching TRBD2. The closer fit of TRBJ2-5 to the DNA end suggests the J call may be wrong. This CDR3 region has 17 residues. From germline, CDR1 is LGHDT and CDR2 YNNKEL (reference sequence). The CDR3 nucleotides read TGTGCCAGCAGCCAATACTACAGCGGGAGGGGGCAAGAGACCCAGTACTTC. Translation: CASSQYYSGRGQETQYF.

The rearrangement links TRBV24-1 to TRBJ1-2; D ambiguous. The CDR3 is made up of 15 amino acids. The germline V gene encodes CDR1 KGHDR and CDR2 SFDVKD. V dropped 0 bases and J dropped 4 bases, with 11 bases sitting between them. The CDR3 coding sequence is TGTGCCACCAGTGATTTGGTCAAGGGCGGCTATGGCTACACCTTC. Translated, it gives CATSDLVKGGYGYTF.

This clonotype was counted a few times. The rearrangement links TRBV20-1 to TRBJ2-1; weak D call: TRBD1 (5 bases). Trimming stripped 1 base from V and 6 bases from J, with 16 bases between. From germline, CDR1 is DFQATT and CDR2 SNEGSKA (reference sequence). The CDR3 extends over 15 amino acids. DNA for the CDR3: TGCAGTGCTAGAGGGGGCCGAGCTCAACTCAATGAGCAGTTCTTC. Amino acids: CSARGGRAQLNEQFF.

The chain links TRBV7-2 to TRBJ2-4, with 8 bases fitting TRBD2. The ends lost 3 bases at V and 8 bases at J; junction bases unmatched: 9. Per germline, CDR1 SGHTA and CDR2 FQGNSA. There are 15 residues in the CDR3. The CDR3 DNA reads TGTGCCAGCAGCTTTCTAAGCGGGGGTGGGCACATTCAGTACTTC. It codes for CASSFLSGGGHIQYF.

V gene TRBV2 combines with J gene TRBJ1-6; a weak D match, TRBD1 (6 bases). V lost 10 bases, J lost 10 bases, and 20 bases lay in between. The germline gives CDR1 SNHLY, CDR2 FYNNEI. CDR3 size: 14 residues. The CDR3 nucleotides are TGTGCCACCTTATCCACAGGGATTGACTCACCCCTCCACTTT. This codes for CATLSTGIDSPLHF. Together with reference TRBV2 and TRBJ1-6, the CDR3 gives the full variable domain: EPEVTQTPSHQVTQMGQEVILRCVPISNHLYFYWYRQILGQKVEFLVSFYNNEISEKSEIFDDQFSVERPDGSNFTLKIRSTKLEDSAMYFCATLSTGIDSPLHFGNGTRLTVT.

This rearrangement joins TRBV20-1 to TRBJ1-6; D gene uncertain. The CDR3 is 14 amino acids. The germline V gene has CDR1 DFQATT and CDR2 SNEGSKA (reference sequence). V lost 6 bases to trimming and J lost 0 bases, with 9 bases between them. The CDR3 DNA reads TGCAGTGCCCCTCTTAGCTCCTATAATTCACCCCTCCACTTT. Translating it yields CSAPLSSYNSPLHF.

The J gene is TRBJ2-1, the V gene TRBV24-1; D may be TRBD1 (5 bases). CDR3 length: 13 residues. Germline-derived CDR1 and CDR2 are KGHDR and SFDVKD. Trimming removed 1 base from V and 6 bases from J, with 6 bases in between. The DNA for the CDR3 is TGTGCCACCAGTGATTTCAGGGCCAATGAGCAGTTCTTC. Amino acid sequence: CATSDFRANEQFF.

V usage is TRBV4-1 and J usage is TRBJ2-1; 13 nucleotides line up with TRBD2. V shed 0 bases, J shed 12 bases, and the junction held 8 bases outside the gene matches. Germline V gene lookup returns CDR1 MGHRA and CDR2 YSYEKL. This CDR3 contains 16 residues. CDR3 nucleotides: TGCGCCAGCAGCCAAGAAGGGAGACTAGCGGGGGGCTTGCAGTTCTTC. It is translated as CASSQEGRLAGGLQFF.

Only a few counts were recorded for this clonotype. The CDR3 DNA reads as TGCGCCAGCAGCTTGGTAGCGGGAAGTTTGGATACGCAGTATTTT. It specifies CASSLVAGSLDTQYF. The chain is built from TRBV5-1 and TRBJ2-3, with 8 nucleotides matching TRBD2. This CDR3 has 15 amino acids. The V gene end was trimmed by 0 bases and the J gene end by 6 bases; junction bases not matched to a gene: 6. The germline gives CDR1 SGHRS, CDR2 YFSETQ.

In its sample, this clonotype was seen a few times. The rearrangement joins TRBV20-1 to TRBJ2-1, with a weak D call TRBD2 (5 bases). Germline-derived CDR1 and CDR2 are DFQATT and SNEGSKA (reference sequence). This CDR3 contains 14 residues. V was pared by 3 bases and J by 1 base, with 10 bases between. CDR3 bases: TGCAGTGCTAGGACTAAAACGTCCTACAATGAGCAGTTCTTC. Its protein is CSARTKTSYNEQFF.

The gene calls are TRBV28 and TRBJ2-1, with D hard to call. The DNA end is more similar to TRBJ2-7, so the J call may be wrong. The V gene's germline CDR1 is MDHEN and CDR2 SYDVKM. The CDR3 totals 19 residues. The CDR3 DNA follows: TGTGCCAGCAGTTTCCCCGACTTGTCCTCGGCTTTCTCCTACAATGAGCAGTACTTC. It codes for CASSFPDLSSAFSYNEQYF.

The V and J genes are TRBV6-2 or TRBV6-3 and TRBJ2-7; 10 positions agree with TRBD2. Germline values: CDR1 MNHEY, CDR2 SVGEGT. The trim removed 5 bases at V and 3 bases at J, leaving 4 bases unmatched. The CDR3 runs to 14 residues. The CDR3 reads CASSIGLADYEQYF. In DNA, the CDR3 is TGTGCCAGCAGTATCGGACTAGCGGACTACGAGCAGTACTTC.

This clonotype was counted only a few times. CDR3 in amino acids: CSAQIGGDYEQYF. In DNA form, the CDR3 reads TGCAGTGCTCAGATCGGGGGGGATTACGAGCAGTACTTC. The gene calls are TRBV20-1 and TRBJ2-7; 8 bases align to TRBD2. The ends lost 5 bases at V and 4 bases at J; junction bases unmatched: 7. The length of the CDR3 is 13 residues. The V gene's germline CDR1 is DFQATT and CDR2 SNEGSKA (reference sequence).

In this sample, this clonotype turned up a few times. The gene calls are TRBV20-1 and TRBJ2-7; 10 bases map to TRBD1. CDR3 length equals 14 residues. Germline V lookup: CDR1 DFQATT, CDR2 SNEGSKA (reference sequence). Trimming cost V 6 bases and J 2 bases; bases outside gene matches: 7. The CDR3 bases are TGCAGTGCGACCGGGACAGGGGCGACCTACGAGCAGTACTTC. Encoded protein: CSATGTGATYEQYF.

The chain has TRBV11-2 and TRBJ2-1, with 8 positions matching TRBD2. With V trimmed by 11 bases and J by 5 bases, 8 bases remained unmatched. There are 13 residues in the CDR3. CDR1 and CDR2 (germline): SGHAT, FQNNGV. The CDR3 spells CAGNQAGDNEQFF. Written as DNA, the CDR3 is TGTGCCGGCAACCAAGCGGGGGACAATGAGCAGTTCTTC.

The CDR3, as DNA: TGTGCCACCAGTGATTTGGAGGGACGGGGCGGGGAGCTGTTTTTT. Translated, it gives CATSDLEGRGGELFF. The chain carries TRBV24-1 and TRBJ2-2, with D perhaps assigned TRBD1 or TRBD2 (5 bases each). V was trimmed by 0 bases and J by 7 bases, leaving 11 bases between them. The CDR3 is made up of 15 amino acids. Germline V gene data show CDR1 as KGHDR and CDR2 as SFDVKD.